This T cell receptor (beta chain) was retrieved from a study of cytomegalovirus exposure and HLA in healthy donors. At the level of the study: For the roughly 400 genotyped donors, 65% to 90% fell within the Caucasian-associated ancestry cluster.

Comment on this clone: Antigen unknown.

Broader study findings: HLA alleles showed associations with some 17,000 TCR beta sequences in a later analysis, at a 0.05 false discovery rate.

Germline V gene sequence: CDR1 SGHTA, CDR2 FQGNSA. The V gene end was trimmed by 5 bases and the J gene end by 4 bases; junction bases not matched to a gene: 7. This CDR3 has 15 amino acids. Both 60 Vbeta primers and 13 Jbeta primers went into the PCR. Here immunoSEQ multiplex PCR was the method, and the copy in TCRdb shows in-frame clones only, minus some. The sample shows tens of thousands of clones, about two thirds of them seen only once. Sample: PBMCs. The chain links TRBV7-2 to TRBJ2-1; 8 bases map to TRBD1. The TCR originated in a woman aged 45 to 65 in good health and CMV-seropositive. The CDR3 loop is CASSPTGGRYNEQFF. In DNA, the CDR3 is TGTGCCAGCAGCCCTACAGGGGGTAGGTACAATGAGCAGTTCTTC.